The sample holds one count of the clone carrying this T cell receptor (beta chain). What it binds is not known. The data belong to a study of long-term antiretroviral therapy in people with HIV. Regarding the study as a whole: Transplant donor controls retained higher diversity, though diversity increased after ART. Control repertoires displayed wider CDR3 length ranges than the HIV repertoires. Dominance of pre-ART expanded clones persisted, fluctuating and often declining after ART.

Version v3.0 of the immunoSEQ assay was performed at survey level. The method was immunoSEQ multiplex PCR; TCRdb's version includes in-frame clones alone and lacks a portion of them. The sample records more than 35,000 clones, 65% to 90% being singletons. Per the germline V gene, CDR1 is SGHDT and CDR2 is YYEEEE. V shed 5 bases, J shed 9 bases, and the junction held 11 bases outside the gene matches. The CDR3 is 14 residues long. The chain uses TRBV5-6 and TRBJ2-1, with 7 bases aligning to TRBD2. The material was unsorted PBMCs, obtained just before starting antiretroviral therapy. The TCR originated in a woman aged 18-35 years with HIV. DNA for the CDR3: TGTGCCAGCAGGCCCAGGCGGGAGTACGGTGAGCAGTTCTTC. Protein: CASRPRREYGEQFF.